The clone carrying this T cell receptor beta chain showed up many times. Its antigen is unidentified. This specimen comes from a study of tumor-infiltrating lymphocytes in primary liver carcinoma. Study overall: The tumors ranged from about 4 to 10 cm across and fell within stage T1-T3 N0M0. Study-wide points: Lesser overlap characterized tumor-adjacent and tumor-blood pairs relative to tumor region pairs. The top-250-clone fraction was significantly higher in tumors than in blood (p = 0.039).

With a constant-region primer, TCR beta cDNA was made from about 0.55 ug of total RNA. Library construction for TCR beta comprised three nested multiplex PCR rounds performed with slightly modified ARM-PCR. Both of the initial two PCR rounds ran for about 11 cycles and employed TRBV1-TRBV30 forward primers alongside a C-beta reverse primer. TCRdb re-called the multiplex PCR reads through MiXCR, storing one row per CDR3 protein. The sample lists 100,000 or so distinct CDR3 sequences; about 63% were seen once. Co-extracted RNA and DNA came from roughly 21-30 mg of unsorted bulk tissue. Tumor samples were assessed, and every one had over 85% viable tumor cells. CDR1 and CDR2 from the germline V gene are SEHNR and FQNEAQ (reference sequence). The CDR3 is 19 amino acids. V dropped 2 bases and J dropped 2; count of bases not matched to a gene: 10.

This receptor was obtained from a woman aged 55-69 years with primary liver carcinoma and hepatitis B virus infection. Sequencing used liver tumor tissue from sampling region 2. Subset defined: tumor region T2, inferior pole. The chain couples TRBV7-9 to TRBJ2-1; the match to TRBD2 covers 12 bases. CDR3 loop: CASSLPGTSGLRAYNEQFF. CDR3 DNA: TGTGCCAGCAGCTTACCCGGGACTAGCGGGCTCAGAGCCTACAATGAGCAGTTCTTC.